These 8 T cell receptor beta chains were all obtained from the same sample, sequenced in a study of Ad26.COV2.S vaccination and SARS-CoV-2 variants. Clones were read by immunoSEQ multiplex PCR, and TCRdb kept only the in-frame ones, dropping some. Of about 350,000 clones in the sample, roughly 90% were seen once. Specified treatment: roughly 18 received Ad26.COV2.S at low or high dose, single or two shots; about 5 received placebo; per-sample allocation not given. The samples were gathered on day 63 after the first injection of vaccine or placebo. Sequences were derived from peripheral blood, sampled in a trial of Ad26.COV2.S vaccine versus placebo. These receptors originate from a person aged 18-60 years who received the Ad26.COV2.S COVID-19 vaccine or a placebo.

The chain uses TRBV7-6 and TRBJ2-1, with 11 nucleotides matching TRBD1. V lost 3 bases and J lost 2; bases outside the gene matches: 0. CDR1 and CDR2 from the germline V gene are SGHVS and FNYEAQ. The CDR3 sequence is 15 residues long. In DNA form, the CDR3 reads TGTGCCAGCAGCTTGGACAGGGGGCCCTACAATGAGCAGTTCTTC. Its protein product is CASSLDRGPYNEQFF.

The chain combines TRBV11-2 with TRBJ1-2; no reliable D call. CDR1 is SGHAT and CDR2 is FQNNGV in the germline V gene. Trimming took 5 bases from V and 4 from J, leaving 17 bases between them. The CDR3 totals 15 residues. CDR3 DNA: TGTGCCAGCAGCCCCCGGGTAGCCTACTTCTATGGCTACACCTTC. Translating gives CASSPRVAYFYGYTF.

This clone was seen a single time. The chain employs TRBV18 and TRBJ2-3; the D is unclear. V lost 3 bases and J 6 bases, leaving 10 bases between the germline ends. The CDR3 sequence is 13 residues long. Germline V gene lookup returns CDR1 KGHSH and CDR2 LQKENI. The CDR3 DNA is TGTGCCAGCTCACCGGACCTCACGGATACGCAGTATTTT. It is translated as CASSPDLTDTQYF.

The rearrangement uses TRBV4-1 and TRBJ2-1; D unresolved. Per germline, CDR1 MGHRA and CDR2 YSYEKL. The CDR3 runs 12 residues. Trimming removed 0 bases from V and 9 bases from J, with 6 bases in between. CDR3 protein: CASSQDHGEQFF. CDR3 nucleotide sequence: TGCGCCAGCAGCCAAGATCACGGTGAGCAGTTCTTC.

This clone was counted a single time. The genes are TRBV5-1 and TRBJ1-2; 7 bases align to TRBD1. Germline V gene lookup returns CDR1 SGHRS and CDR2 YFSETQ. The CDR3 is 15 residues long. V was clipped by 4 bases and J by 5 bases; unmatched bases: 11. Written as DNA, the CDR3 is TGCGCCAGCAGCCCCGCCGGGACAGCGTTATATGGCTACACCTTC. Encoded protein: CASSPAGTALYGYTF.

The J gene is TRBJ1-2, the V gene TRBV4-1; D is undetermined. Germline loops: CDR1 MGHRA, CDR2 YSYEKL. The ends were cut back, 1 base at V and 4 bases at J, with 10 bases in the middle. CDR3 length equals 14 residues. CDR3 DNA sequence: TGCGCCAGCAGCCAAGCTGTGGTCGGCTATGGCTACACCTTC. As protein: CASSQAVVGYGYTF.

This clone has only one observation. The gene calls are TRBV11-2 and TRBJ2-3; 10 positions match TRBD1. CDR3 size: 13 residues. With 4 bases clipped from V and 6 bases from J, the junction kept 1 base outside the gene matches. Germline CDR1 is SGHAT and CDR2 is FQNNGV. The CDR3 region has the DNA TGTGCCAGCAGCTGGGACAGGGGCGATACGCAGTATTTT. Encoded protein: CASSWDRGDTQYF.

The J gene is TRBJ2-1, the V gene TRBV9, with 7 nucleotides matching TRBD2. V shed 0 bases, J shed 8 bases, and the junction held 8 bases outside the gene matches. CDR1 and CDR2 from the germline V gene are SGDLS and YYNGEE. The CDR3 has 15 amino acids. The chain's CDR3 is CASSVGGGGTHEQFF. In DNA form, the CDR3 reads TGTGCCAGCAGCGTAGGTGGCGGGGGTACGCATGAGCAGTTCTTC.